Presented here are 28 T cell receptor beta chains from one specimen sequenced in a study of T cell repertoires in cytomegalovirus infection. Their antigens remain unidentified. TCRdb passed the reads through MiXCR, listing each CDR3 protein once. The sample shows some 940,000 distinct CDR3 sequences, roughly 31% of them seen only once. The sample in question was cultured CD8+ T cells from PBMCs, obtained from culture after CMV antigen stimulation. Source of these receptors: a human donor in good health (CMV status not recorded). Some clones in this sample may be carry-over from other donors' samples.

This clonotype has only a few counts. The V and J genes are TRBV7-9 and TRBJ2-2; D not certain. This CDR3 region has 15 residues. Trimming cost V 6 bases and J 8 bases, with 19 bases left between them. In germline, CDR1 is SEHNR, CDR2 FQNEAQ (reference sequence). CDR3 nucleotide sequence: TGTGCCAGCAGATCTTTCCCGAGCCCGGCAGGGGAGCTGTTTTTT. It specifies CASRSFPSPAGELFF.

The V gene is TRBV7-6, the J gene TRBJ1-1, with 9 positions matching TRBD1. J was trimmed by 4 bases and V by 2 bases; bases with no gene match: 8. The CDR3 contains 16 residues. The germline V gene has CDR1 SGHVS and CDR2 FNYEAQ. CDR3 loop: CASSLFHDRGTTEAFF. CDR3 nucleotide sequence: TGTGCCAGCAGCTTATTCCATGACAGGGGGACCACTGAAGCTTTCTTT.

The V gene is TRBV5-6, the J gene TRBJ2-1; TRBD1 might be the D (5 bases). Germline V gene data show CDR1 as SGHDT and CDR2 as YYEEEE. The CDR3 contains 16 residues. The V gene lost 7 bases and the J gene lost 1 base, with 18 bases spanning the gap. DNA of the CDR3: TGTGCCAGCCCTATTGACAGACAGAAATCCTACAATGAGCAGTTCTTC. Its protein product is CASPIDRQKSYNEQFF.

In its sample, this clonotype was seen a few times. J is TRBJ2-3 and V is TRBV7-9, with D possibly called TRBD1 or TRBD2 (6 bases each). V lost 3 bases and J lost 0, with 13 bases in between. This CDR3 spans 16 amino acids. Germline V gene data show CDR1 as SEHNR and CDR2 as FQNEAQ (reference sequence). The CDR3 coding sequence is TGTGCCAGCAGCTTCGGGGGCGCCACTAGCACAGATACGCAGTATTTT. Translated, it gives CASSFGGATSTDTQYF.

The rearrangement uses TRBV27 and TRBJ1-3, with D unresolved. The CDR3 consists of 15 residues. Germline V gene sequence: CDR1 MNHEY, CDR2 SMNVEV (reference sequence). V shed 2 bases and J shed 0 bases, with 8 bases lying between them. CDR3 in DNA: TGTGCCAGCAGTTTAAGCTCAACCTCTGGAAACACCATATATTTT. Encoded protein: CASSLSSTSGNTIYF.

This clonotype was counted a few times. The rearrangement links TRBV6-2 or TRBV6-3 to TRBJ2-5; D is undetermined. The germline V gene has CDR1 MNHEY and CDR2 SVGEGT. Trimming took off 5 bases at V and 5 bases at J, with 12 bases between the two ends. The CDR3 totals 13 residues. CDR3 residues: CASSGESPETQYF. In DNA form, the CDR3 reads TGTGCCAGCAGTGGGGAAAGTCCGGAGACCCAGTACTTC.

This clonotype has a handful of counts. The V gene is TRBV7-9, the J gene TRBJ1-2, with unresolved D. The germline V gene has CDR1 SEHNR and CDR2 FQNEAQ (reference sequence). V was shortened by 3 bases and J by 7 bases, with 15 bases between the two germline ends. The CDR3 is 14 amino acids. The CDR3 spells CASSLGFDQTGYTF. The CDR3 DNA reads as TGTGCCAGCAGCTTGGGATTTGACCAGACTGGCTACACCTTC.

In the case of this clonotype: A much larger clone differs from this one at a single base, so this may be a read error. The rearrangement joins TRBV12-3 or TRBV12-4 to TRBJ1-5; 8 bases agree with TRBD1. There are 15 residues in the CDR3. Here the CDR3 reads CVSRGQEYSNQPQHF. The CDR3 DNA is TGTGTCAGCCGGGGACAGGAGTATAGCAATCAGCCCCAGCATTTT.

J is TRBJ1-5 and V is TRBV5-1, with TRBD1 matching over 7 bases. Losses at the gene ends were 0 bases for V and 5 bases for J; bases not matched to a gene: 5. Looked up from germline, CDR1 is SGHRS and CDR2 is YFSETQ. The CDR3 spans 15 residues. The CDR3 bases are TGCGCCAGCAGCTTGGAAGGGGGCAGCTATCAGCCCCAGCATTTT. Protein: CASSLEGGSYQPQHF.

The V and J genes are TRBV7-8 and TRBJ2-5; D possibly corresponds to TRBD2 (5 bases). Germline V gene sequence: CDR1 SGHVS, CDR2 FQNEAQ. The V and J ends lost 7 bases and 5 bases respectively, with 17 bases between them. This CDR3 has 14 amino acids. Written as DNA, the CDR3 is TGTGCCAGCATCCCGGAGGTAGTGGGCGAGACCCAGTACTTC. Its translation is CASIPEVVGETQYF.

This chain joins TRBV13 and TRBJ2-3; no clear D. The CDR3 sequence is 13 residues long. Germline V lookup: CDR1 PRHDT, CDR2 FYEKMQ (reference sequence). Between the trimmed V and J ends, which lost 5 bases and 2 bases, there was a span of 8 bases. The CDR3 region has the DNA TGTGCCAGCAGCCGGCACGTCACAGATACGCAGTATTTT. Translating gives CASSRHVTDTQYF.

The table lists this clonotype with a few counts. The V and J genes are TRBV7-9 and TRBJ1-1, with D perhaps matching TRBD1 (6 bases). With 5 bases removed from V and 3 bases from J, the gap between germline ends came to 16 bases. The CDR3 contains 15 residues. Germline V CDR1 and CDR2: SEHNR, FQNEAQ (reference sequence). The CDR3 DNA reads TGTGCCAGCAGCCAGTCACGGGGGGCAGACACTGAAGCTTTCTTT. It specifies CASSQSRGADTEAFF.

The chain uses TRBV2 and TRBJ1-2, with TRBD1 as a possible D gene (5 bases). The CDR3 loop spans 13 amino acids. V was clipped by 8 bases and J by 1 base, with 11 bases between them. Germline values: CDR1 SNHLY, CDR2 FYNNEI. Here the CDR3 reads CASGGTVNYGYTF. CDR3 coding DNA: TGTGCCAGCGGGGGGACGGTTAACTATGGCTACACCTTC.

This clonotype has only one observation. This rearrangement joins TRBV27 to TRBJ2-7; 9 nucleotides agree with TRBD1. The CDR3 has 16 residues. CDR1 is MNHEY and CDR2 is SMNVEV in the germline V gene (reference sequence). The V segment lost 0 bases and the J segment 6 bases; nucleotides outside the gene matches: 9. CDR3 in DNA: TGTGCCAGCAGTTTATCAAGGACAGGGGCTGCGGGCGAGCAGTACTTC. Protein product: CASSLSRTGAAGEQYF.

The chain uses TRBV7-9 and TRBJ2-6, with 16 positions matching TRBD2. The germline V gene encodes CDR1 SEHNR and CDR2 FQNEAQ (reference sequence). The V segment lost 8 bases and the J segment 2 bases; nucleotides outside the gene matches: 3. CDR3 length: 17 residues. The CDR3 region has the DNA TGTGCCAGCGGGACTAGCGGGGGGGCCCCTGGGGCCAACGTCCTGACTTTC. The encoded protein is CASGTSGGAPGANVLTF.

The chain uses TRBV19 and TRBJ1-1; 9 nucleotides line up with TRBD1. Per the germline V gene, CDR1 is LNHDA and CDR2 is SQIVND (reference sequence). The CDR3 sequence is 19 residues long. J lost 0 bases, V lost 5 bases, and 16 bases had no gene match. DNA for the CDR3: TGTGCCAGTAGTCCTACAGGGGGCTTGTCATTCATCATGAACACTGAAGCTTTCTTT. Its protein is CASSPTGGLSFIMNTEAFF.

This clonotype came up a few times. V usage is TRBV28 and J usage is TRBJ2-5, with a possible D match to TRBD1 (5 bases). Germline-derived CDR1 and CDR2 are MDHEN and SYDVKM. With 7 bases removed from V and 5 bases from J, the gap between germline ends came to 20 bases. The CDR3 is 15 residues long. CDR3 loop: CASTSEQDATETQYF. The CDR3 DNA reads as TGTGCCAGCACCTCAGAACAGGATGCCACGGAGACCCAGTACTTC. The full variable domain, in which reference TRBV28 and TRBJ2-5 provide the parts outside the CDR3, is DVKVTQSSRYLVKRTGEKVFLECVQDMDHENMFWYRQDPGLGLRLIYFSYDVKMKEKGDIPEGYSVSREKKERFSLILESASTNQTSMYLCASTSEQDATETQYFGPGTRLLVL.

In its sample, this clonotype was seen many times. The genes are TRBV7-2 and TRBJ2-3; 11 bases match TRBD2. J gave up 4 bases and V 5 bases, and 5 bases lay outside the gene matches. The CDR3 has 15 amino acids. CDR1 and CDR2 from the germline V gene are SGHTA and FQGNSA. As DNA, the CDR3 is TGTGCCAGCAGCATGACTAGCGGGGTTGCAGATACGCAGTATTTT. Encoded protein: CASSMTSGVADTQYF.

This clonotype has a handful of counts. V gene TRBV24-1 combines with J gene TRBJ2-1, with TRBD1 matching over 7 bases. Germline-derived CDR1 and CDR2 are KGHDR and SFDVKD. The V and J ends lost 3 bases and 6 bases, in that order; junction bases with no gene match: 7. The CDR3 totals 15 residues. The CDR3 reads CATSDASTGPNEQFF. The DNA of the CDR3 is TGTGCCACCAGTGATGCCTCGACAGGGCCCAATGAGCAGTTCTTC.

This chain joins TRBV9 and TRBJ2-1, with D possibly called TRBD1 or TRBD2 (5 bases each). CDR1 is SGDLS and CDR2 is YYNGEE in the germline V gene. The V gene lost 4 bases and the J gene lost 3 bases, with 17 bases spanning the gap. The CDR3 is 16 amino acids. DNA of the CDR3: TGTGCCAGCAGCCCCAGGCGGGTGGGGGTCTACAATGAGCAGTTCTTC. Translation gives CASSPRRVGVYNEQFF.

This clonotype has only a few counts. The V and J genes are TRBV7-9 and TRBJ1-4; unclear D gene. Looked up from germline, CDR1 is SEHNR and CDR2 is FQNEAQ (reference sequence). The CDR3 sequence is 14 residues long. V was clipped by 8 bases and J by 5 bases, with 15 bases between them. The chain's CDR3 is CASLNSTMNEKLFF. CDR3 nucleotide sequence: TGTGCCAGCCTAAACAGCACCATGAATGAAAAACTGTTTTTT.

The V and J genes are TRBV28 and TRBJ2-4, with D unclear. CDR3 length equals 16 residues. Germline CDR1 is MDHEN and CDR2 is SYDVKM. The V end was cut by 2 bases, the J end by 7 bases, with 18 bases between. CDR3 sequence: CASSLPVTQPKNIQYF. The CDR3 DNA follows: TGTGCCAGCAGTTTACCCGTAACACAGCCAAAGAACATTCAGTACTTC.

In its sample, this clonotype was seen a few times. V usage is TRBV19 and J usage is TRBJ2-3, with TRBD2 matching 12 bases. Germline V gene data show CDR1 as LNHDA and CDR2 as SQIVND (reference sequence). V was clipped by 1 base and J by 5 bases; unmatched bases: 4. The CDR3 is 16 amino acids. CDR3 loop: CASSIGTSGEGDTQYF. The CDR3 DNA reads TGTGCCAGTAGTATAGGGACTAGCGGGGAGGGAGATACGCAGTATTTT.

CDR3 sequence: CASSYSTGGNEQYV. The CDR3 nucleotides read TGTGCCAGCAGTTATTCCACAGGGGGCAACGAGCAGTACGTC. This chain links TRBV6-6 with TRBJ2-7; the match to TRBD1 covers 9 bases. Unmatched junction bases numbered 5, after V lost 3 bases and J lost 5 bases. The CDR3 runs to 14 residues. Germline V gene lookup returns CDR1 MNHNY and CDR2 SVGAGI (reference sequence).

As regards this clonotype: An end of the junction differs from the germline gene, which may be a read error. The V gene is TRBV9, the J gene TRBJ1-1; D is undetermined. Germline V lookup: CDR1 SGDLS, CDR2 YYNGEE. There are 13 residues in the CDR3. CDR3 amino acids: CASSVAVNIEAFF. The CDR3 DNA is TGTGCCAGCAGCGTAGCAGTGAACATTGAAGCTTTCTTT.

This clonotype was detected only a few times. The J gene is TRBJ1-3, the V gene TRBV10-3, with D possibly being TRBD1 (5 bases). The CDR3 consists of 18 residues. Germline CDR1 ENHRY, CDR2 SYGVKD. Trimming shortened V by 2 bases and J by 0 bases, and 17 bases separated the two germline ends. The CDR3 region is CAISEQPGPYPSGNTIYF. CDR3 DNA: TGTGCCATCAGTGAGCAGCCGGGACCTTACCCCTCTGGAAACACCATATATTTT.

The V and J genes are TRBV27 and TRBJ1-1; D unclear. The CDR3 covers 13 residues. Trimming removed 8 bases at V and 8 bases at J, with 18 bases between. The germline V gene encodes CDR1 MNHEY and CDR2 SMNVEV (reference sequence). CDR3 sequence reads: CASAAALAIEAFF. CDR3 nucleotides: TGTGCCAGCGCGGCCGCGCTAGCCATAGAAGCTTTCTTT.

This clonotype has just one count. The CDR3 region has the DNA TGTGCCAGCAGGTCTAATCCAGGGTCTTCCAACGTCCTGACTTTC. This sequence encodes CASRSNPGSSNVLTF. J is TRBJ2-6 and V is TRBV5-4, with a tentative D call TRBD1 (5 bases). Between the trimmed V and J ends, which lost 5 bases and 8 bases, there was a span of 17 bases. This CDR3 comprises 15 residues. Per the germline V gene, CDR1 is SGHNT and CDR2 is YYREEE (reference sequence).